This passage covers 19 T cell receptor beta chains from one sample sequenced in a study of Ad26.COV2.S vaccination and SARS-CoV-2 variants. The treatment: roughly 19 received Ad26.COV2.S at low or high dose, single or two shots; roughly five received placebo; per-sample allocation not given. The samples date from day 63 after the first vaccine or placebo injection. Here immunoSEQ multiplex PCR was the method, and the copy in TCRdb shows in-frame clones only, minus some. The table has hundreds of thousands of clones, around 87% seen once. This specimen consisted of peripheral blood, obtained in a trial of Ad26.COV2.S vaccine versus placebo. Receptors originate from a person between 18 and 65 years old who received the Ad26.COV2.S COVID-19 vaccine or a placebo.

The CDR3: CASSFRQFTEAFF. For the CDR3, the DNA is TGTGCCAGCAGCTTTCGGCAGTTCACTGAAGCTTTCTTT. The rearrangement uses TRBV7-2 and TRBJ1-1; no reliable D call. V lost 3 bases to trimming and J lost 4 bases, with 9 bases between them. The CDR3 is made up of 13 amino acids. CDR1 and CDR2 (germline): SGHTA, FQGNSA. Full variable domain (rest looked up from reference TRBV7-2 and TRBJ1-1): GAGVSQSPSNKVTEKGKDVELRCDPISGHTALYWYRQSLGQGLEFLIYFQGNSAPDKSGLPSDRFSAERTGGSVSTLTIQRTQQEDSAVYLCASSFRQFTEAFFGQGTRLTVV.

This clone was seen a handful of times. The CDR3 spells CASSFLTGGVTPLHF. The DNA of the CDR3 is TGTGCCAGCAGTTTCCTGACAGGGGGTGTTACACCCCTCCACTTT. The chain links TRBV27 to TRBJ1-6, with TRBD1 identical over 9 bases. Germline trimming cut 3 bases from V and 11 bases from J; bases unmatched to any gene: 8. CDR3 length: 15 amino acids. Germline CDR1 reads MNHEY; CDR2 reads SMNVEV (reference sequence).

The CDR3 spells CASSLPGQGAFNEQYF. DNA of the CDR3: TGTGCCAGCAGTTTACCTGGACAGGGGGCTTTCAACGAGCAGTACTTC. The chain recombines TRBV28 with TRBJ2-7; TRBD1 aligns across 11 bases. This CDR3 has 16 residues. Germline CDR1 is MDHEN and CDR2 is SYDVKM. Trimming removed 2 bases from V and 5 bases from J; junction bases left unmatched: 8.

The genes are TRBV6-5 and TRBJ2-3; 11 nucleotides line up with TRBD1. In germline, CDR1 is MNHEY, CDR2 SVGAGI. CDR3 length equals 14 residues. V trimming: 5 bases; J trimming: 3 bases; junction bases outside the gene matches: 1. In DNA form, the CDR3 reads TGTGCCAGCAGTCGGGACAGGGGGACAGATACGCAGTATTTT. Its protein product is CASSRDRGTDTQYF.

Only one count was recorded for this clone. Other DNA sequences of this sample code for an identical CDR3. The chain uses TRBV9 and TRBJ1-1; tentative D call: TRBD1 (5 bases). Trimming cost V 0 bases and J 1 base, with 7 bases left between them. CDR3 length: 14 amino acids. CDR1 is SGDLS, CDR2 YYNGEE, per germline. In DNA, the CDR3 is TGTGCCAGCAGCGTAGGGCAGGGGAACACTGAAGCTTTCTTT. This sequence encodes CASSVGQGNTEAFF.

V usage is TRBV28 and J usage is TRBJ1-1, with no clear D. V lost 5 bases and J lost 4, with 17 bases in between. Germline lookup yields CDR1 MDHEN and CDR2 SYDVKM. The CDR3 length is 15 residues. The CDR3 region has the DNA TGTGCCAGCAGTAGGCACTACGGACCACCCACTGAAGCTTTCTTT. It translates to CASSRHYGPPTEAFF.

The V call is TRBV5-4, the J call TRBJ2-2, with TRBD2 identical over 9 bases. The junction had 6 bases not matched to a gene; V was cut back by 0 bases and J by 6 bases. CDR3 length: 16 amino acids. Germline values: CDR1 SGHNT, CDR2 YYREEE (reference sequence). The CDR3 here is CASSLVGTSTAGELFF. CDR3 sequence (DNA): TGTGCCAGCAGCTTGGTTGGGACTAGCACCGCCGGGGAGCTGTTTTTT.

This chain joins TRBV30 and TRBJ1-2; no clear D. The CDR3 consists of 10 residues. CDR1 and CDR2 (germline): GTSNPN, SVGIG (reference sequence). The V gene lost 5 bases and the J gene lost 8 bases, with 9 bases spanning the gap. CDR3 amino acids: CAWYANGYTF. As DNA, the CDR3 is TGTGCCTGGTATGCTAACGGCTACACCTTC. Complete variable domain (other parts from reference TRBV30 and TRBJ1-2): SQTIHQWPATLVQPVGSPLSLECTVEGTSNPNLYWYRQAAGRGLQLLFYSVGIGQISSEVPQNLSASRPQDRQFILSSKKLLLSDSGFYLCAWYANGYTFGSGTRLTVV.

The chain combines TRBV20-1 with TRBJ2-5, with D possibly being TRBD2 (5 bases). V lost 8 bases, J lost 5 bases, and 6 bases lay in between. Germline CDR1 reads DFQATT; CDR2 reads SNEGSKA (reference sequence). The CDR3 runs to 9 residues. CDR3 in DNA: TGCAGTACGGGGGAGACCCAGTACTTC. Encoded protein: CSTGETQYF.

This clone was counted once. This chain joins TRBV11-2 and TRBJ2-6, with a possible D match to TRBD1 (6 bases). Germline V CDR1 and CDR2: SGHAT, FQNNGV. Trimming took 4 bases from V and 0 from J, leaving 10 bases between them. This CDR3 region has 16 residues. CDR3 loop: CASSWTASSGANVLTF. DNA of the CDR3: TGTGCCAGCAGCTGGACAGCCAGCTCTGGGGCCAACGTCCTGACTTTC.

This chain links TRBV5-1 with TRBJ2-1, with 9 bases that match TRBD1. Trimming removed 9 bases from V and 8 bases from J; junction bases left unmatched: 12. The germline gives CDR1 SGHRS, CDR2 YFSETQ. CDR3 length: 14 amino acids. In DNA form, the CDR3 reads TGCGCCACCCAAGGGGGACAGGGCTCCTATGAGCAGTTCTTC. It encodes CATQGGQGSYEQFF.

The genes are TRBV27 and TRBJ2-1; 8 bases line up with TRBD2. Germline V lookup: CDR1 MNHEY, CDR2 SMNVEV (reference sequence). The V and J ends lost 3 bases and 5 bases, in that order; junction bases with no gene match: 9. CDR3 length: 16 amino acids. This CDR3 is CASSFNSGLDDNEQFF. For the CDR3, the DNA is TGTGCCAGCAGTTTCAACTCGGGACTAGATGACAATGAGCAGTTCTTC.

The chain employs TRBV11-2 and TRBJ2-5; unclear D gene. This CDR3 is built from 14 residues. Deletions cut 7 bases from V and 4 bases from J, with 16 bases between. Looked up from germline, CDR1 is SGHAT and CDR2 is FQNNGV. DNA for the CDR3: TGTGCCAGCACCTCCTTAAAAGTGGGAGAGACCCAGTACTTC. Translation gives CASTSLKVGETQYF.

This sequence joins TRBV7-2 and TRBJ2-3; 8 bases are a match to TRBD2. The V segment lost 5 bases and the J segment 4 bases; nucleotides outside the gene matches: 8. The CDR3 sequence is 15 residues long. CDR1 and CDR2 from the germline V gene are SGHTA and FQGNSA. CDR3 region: CASSPKREKADTQYF. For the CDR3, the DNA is TGTGCCAGCAGCCCCAAGCGGGAGAAAGCAGATACGCAGTATTTT.

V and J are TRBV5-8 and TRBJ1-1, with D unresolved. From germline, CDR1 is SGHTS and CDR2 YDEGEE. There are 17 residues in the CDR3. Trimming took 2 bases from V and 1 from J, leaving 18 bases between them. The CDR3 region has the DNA TGTGCCAGCAGCTTACCTGTAGTCCTACTGCGGAACACTGAAGCTTTCTTT. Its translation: CASSLPVVLLRNTEAFF.

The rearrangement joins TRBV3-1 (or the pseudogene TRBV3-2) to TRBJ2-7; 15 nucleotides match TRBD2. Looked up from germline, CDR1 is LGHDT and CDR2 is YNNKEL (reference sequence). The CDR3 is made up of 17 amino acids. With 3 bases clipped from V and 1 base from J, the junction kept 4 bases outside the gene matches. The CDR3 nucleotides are TGTGCCAGCAGCCATACCGGGACTAGCGGGGGGTCCTACGAGCAGTACTTC. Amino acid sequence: CASSHTGTSGGSYEQYF.

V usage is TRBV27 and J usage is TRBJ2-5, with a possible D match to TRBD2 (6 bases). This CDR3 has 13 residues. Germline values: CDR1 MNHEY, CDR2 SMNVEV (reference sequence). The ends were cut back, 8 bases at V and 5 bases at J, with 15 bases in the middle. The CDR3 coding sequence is TGTGCCAGCGGCAAAGGGGCGGGGGAGACCCAGTACTTC. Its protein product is CASGKGAGETQYF.

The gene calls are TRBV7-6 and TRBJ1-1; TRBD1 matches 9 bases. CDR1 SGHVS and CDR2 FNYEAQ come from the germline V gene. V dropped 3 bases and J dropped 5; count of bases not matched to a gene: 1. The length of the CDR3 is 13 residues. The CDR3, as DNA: TGTGCCAGCAGCTTTGGACAGGGGACTGAAGCTTTCTTT. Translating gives CASSFGQGTEAFF.

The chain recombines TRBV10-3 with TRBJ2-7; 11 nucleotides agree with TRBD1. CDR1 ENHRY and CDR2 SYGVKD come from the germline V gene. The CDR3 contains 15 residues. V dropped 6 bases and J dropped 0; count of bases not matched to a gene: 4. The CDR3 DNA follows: TGTGCCATCAGGGCCGGGACAGGGGGCTCCTACGAGCAGTACTTC. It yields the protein CAIRAGTGGSYEQYF.